Here is one T cell receptor beta chain with its context. The antigen remains unidentified. This sample was taken from a study of radiotherapy plus CTLA-4 blockade in lung cancer. Study at large: Objective responses were recorded in around 18% of patients, with disease control recorded in approximately 34%. General observations from the study: Reports state that early shifts in blood T cell clones, with interferon-beta, best predicted response. Expansion in blood of tumor-derived TCR clones was seen after radiotherapy plus ipilimumab.

Some clones are missing from TCRdb's copy, which holds only in-frame ones; the method was immunoSEQ multiplex PCR. The profile shows 85,000 to 100,000 clones, about 88% of them singletons. This CDR3 spans 15 amino acids. CDR1 and CDR2 (germline): MNHEY, SMNVEV (reference sequence). Trimming left V 6 bases short and J 1 base short, with 13 bases between. Chemo-refractory metastatic non-small-cell lung cancer patients underwent focal radiation alongside CTLA-4 blockade with ipilimumab. The material was peripheral blood, obtained from a patient treated with radiotherapy plus ipilimumab. The V gene is TRBV27, the J gene TRBJ1-5; possibly TRBD1 for D (6 bases). This sequence was found in a human donor with non-small cell lung cancer that progressed on radiotherapy plus ipilimumab. The CDR3 DNA is TGTGCCAGCAGACGAACGGGACACAGCAATCAGCCCCAGCATTTT. Translation: CASRRTGHSNQPQHF.